This T cell receptor (beta chain) was identified during a study of graft-versus-host responses after intestinal transplantation. Data came from immunoSEQ multiplex PCR; TCRdb stores just in-frame clones and leaves some out. Here the sample spans 8,500 to 11,000 clones, approximately 30% being singletons. This CDR3 contains 15 residues. Germline-derived CDR1 and CDR2 are SGHRS and YFSETQ. The germline V and J ends were trimmed by 0 bases and 6 bases, with 15 bases remaining between them. This clone came up a few times. The source of this sequence is a human patient who was an organ donor for intestinal transplantation. The source was alloreactive CD4+ T cells from a mixed lymphocyte reaction culture, collected before transplantation. The subset here: CFSE-low proliferating T cells sorted from roughly six-day pre-transplant mixed lymphocyte reaction (GvH or HvG direction). The chain recombines TRBV5-1 with TRBJ1-1; D is undetermined. CDR3 sequence: CASSLDMGRVPEAFF. The DNA of the CDR3 is TGCGCCAGCAGCTTGGATATGGGCCGAGTCCCTGAAGCTTTCTTT.